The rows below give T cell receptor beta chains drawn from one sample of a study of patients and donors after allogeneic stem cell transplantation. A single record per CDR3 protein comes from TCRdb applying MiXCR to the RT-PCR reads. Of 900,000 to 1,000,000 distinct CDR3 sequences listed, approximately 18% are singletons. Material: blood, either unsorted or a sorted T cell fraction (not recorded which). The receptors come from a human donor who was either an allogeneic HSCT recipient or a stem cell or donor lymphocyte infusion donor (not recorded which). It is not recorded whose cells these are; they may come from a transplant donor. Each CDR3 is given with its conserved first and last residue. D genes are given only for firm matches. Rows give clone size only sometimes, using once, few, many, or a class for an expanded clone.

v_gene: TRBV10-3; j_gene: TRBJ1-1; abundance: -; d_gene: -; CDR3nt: TGTGCCATCAGCTCCACAGGAACCGCGGGTTCGGAAGCTTTCTTT; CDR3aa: CAISSTGTAGSEAFF
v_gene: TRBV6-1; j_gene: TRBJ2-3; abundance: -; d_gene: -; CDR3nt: TGTGCCAGCAGGAATGATTACACAGATACGCAGTATTTT; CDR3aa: CASRNDYTDTQYF
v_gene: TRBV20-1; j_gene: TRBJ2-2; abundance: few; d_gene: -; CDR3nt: TGCAGTGCTGGGGGACATAACACCGGGGAGCTGTTTTTT; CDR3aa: CSAGGHNTGELFF
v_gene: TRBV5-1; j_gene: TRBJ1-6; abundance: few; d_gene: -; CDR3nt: TGCGCCAGCAGCCGGGGGGAGGGGCATTCACCCCTCCACTTT; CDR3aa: CASSRGEGHSPLHF
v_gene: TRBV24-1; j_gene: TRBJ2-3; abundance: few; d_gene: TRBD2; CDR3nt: TGTGCCACCGGATCTAAGCGGGACTCGCCAGATACGCAGTATTTT; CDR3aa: CATGSKRDSPDTQYF
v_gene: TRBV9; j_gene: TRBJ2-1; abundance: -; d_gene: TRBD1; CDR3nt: TGTGCCAGCAGCGTAGGACAGGGAGTAGGGAATGAGCAGTTCTTC; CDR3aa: CASSVGQGVGNEQFF
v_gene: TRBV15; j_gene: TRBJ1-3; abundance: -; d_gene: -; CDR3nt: TGTGCCACCAGCAGAGATCATCTCGGGGTACCCGGAAACACCATATATTTT; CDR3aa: CATSRDHLGVPGNTIYF
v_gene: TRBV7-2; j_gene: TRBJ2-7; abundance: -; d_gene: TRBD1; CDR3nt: TGTGCCAGCAGCTTAATAAATGACAGGGGTTACGAGCAGTACTTC; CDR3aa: CASSLINDRGYEQYF
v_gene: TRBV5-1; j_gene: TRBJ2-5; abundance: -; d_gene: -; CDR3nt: TGCGCCAGCAGCCAAAGACTCAAACAAGAGACCCAGTACTTC; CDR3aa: CASSQRLKQETQYF
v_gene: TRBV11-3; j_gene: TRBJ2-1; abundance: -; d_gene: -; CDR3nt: TGTGCCACTCTGGAGGGGAAAGGGAATGAGCAGTTCTTC; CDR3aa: CATLEGKGNEQFF
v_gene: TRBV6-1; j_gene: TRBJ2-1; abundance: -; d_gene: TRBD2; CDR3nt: TGTGCCAGCAGGTATACCGGGACTAGCGGCTACAATGAGCAGTTCTTC; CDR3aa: CASRYTGTSGYNEQFF
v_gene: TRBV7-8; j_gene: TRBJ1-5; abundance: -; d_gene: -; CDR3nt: TGTGCCAGCAGCTTATGGTCCAGGGGCCTTTATGGACAGCCCCAGCATTTT; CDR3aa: CASSLWSRGLYGQPQHF
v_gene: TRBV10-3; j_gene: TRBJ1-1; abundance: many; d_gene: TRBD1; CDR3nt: TGTGCCGTTCGGGACAGGGGGACGAACACTGAAGCTTTCTTT; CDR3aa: CAVRDRGTNTEAFF
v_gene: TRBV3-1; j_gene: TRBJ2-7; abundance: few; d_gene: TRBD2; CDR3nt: TGTGCCAGCAGCAGGAAGCGGGAGGGACCCTACGAGCAGTACTTC; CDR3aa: CASSRKREGPYEQYF
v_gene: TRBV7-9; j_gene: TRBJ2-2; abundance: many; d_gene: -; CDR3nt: TGTGCCAGCAGCTTACAGGGCACCGGGGAGCTGTTTTTT; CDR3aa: CASSLQGTGELFF
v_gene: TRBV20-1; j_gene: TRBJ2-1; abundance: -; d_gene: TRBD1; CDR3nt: TGCAGTGCTAGAGAAGGAGCCAGGGGGAATGAGCAGTTCTTC; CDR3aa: CSAREGARGNEQFF
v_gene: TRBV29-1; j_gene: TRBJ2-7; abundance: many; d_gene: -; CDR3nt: TGCAGCGTTCAAGACCCCTCCTACGAGCAGTACTTC; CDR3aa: CSVQDPSYEQYF
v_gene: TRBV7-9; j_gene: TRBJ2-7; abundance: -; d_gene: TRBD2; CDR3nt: TGTGCCAGCAGCCCGGGGGGGCAGGGCCCCTACGAGCAGTACTTC; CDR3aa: CASSPGGQGPYEQYF
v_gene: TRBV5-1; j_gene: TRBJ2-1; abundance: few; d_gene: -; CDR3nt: TGCGCCAGCAGCATAGCGGAGGGGGTCTACAATGAGCAGTTCTTC; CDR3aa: CASSIAEGVYNEQFF
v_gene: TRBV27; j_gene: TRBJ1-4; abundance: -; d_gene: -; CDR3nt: TGTGCCAGCAGGGTGACAAGAACTAATGAAAAACTGTTTTTT; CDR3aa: CASRVTRTNEKLFF
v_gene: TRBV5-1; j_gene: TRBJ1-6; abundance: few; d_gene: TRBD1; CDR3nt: TGCGCCAGCAGCTTGACCAGGGGGGATCATTCACCCCTCCACTTT; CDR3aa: CASSLTRGDHSPLHF
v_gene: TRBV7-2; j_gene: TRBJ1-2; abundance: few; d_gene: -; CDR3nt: TGTGCCAGCAGCTTAGGCGGATGGGGGTCCTACACCTTC; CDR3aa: CASSLGGWGSYTF
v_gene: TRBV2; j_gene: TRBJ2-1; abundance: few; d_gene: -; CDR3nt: TGTGCCAGCAGTGCTCGACTGGATGGTGAGCAGTTCTTC; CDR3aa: CASSARLDGEQFF
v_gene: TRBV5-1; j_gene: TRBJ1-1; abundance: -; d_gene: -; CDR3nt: TGCGCCAGCAGTCGGGGGGCAGGAACTGAAGCTTCCTTT; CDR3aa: CASSRGAGTEASF
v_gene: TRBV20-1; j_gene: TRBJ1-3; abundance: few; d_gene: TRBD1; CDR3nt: TGCAGTGCTAGAGATTTGGCAGGGGGCGCATGGGGAAACACCATATATTTT; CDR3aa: CSARDLAGGAWGNTIYF
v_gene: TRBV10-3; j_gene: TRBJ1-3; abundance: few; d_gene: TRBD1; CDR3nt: TGTGCCATCGGATGGTATAGGGACAGCGAATTGGGAAACACCATATATTTT; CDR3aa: CAIGWYRDSELGNTIYF
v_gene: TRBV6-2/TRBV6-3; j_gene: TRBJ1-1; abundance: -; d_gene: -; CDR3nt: TGTGCCAGCAGTTCCCAAATCGACGGGAACACTGAAGCTTTCTTT; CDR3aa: CASSSQIDGNTEAFF
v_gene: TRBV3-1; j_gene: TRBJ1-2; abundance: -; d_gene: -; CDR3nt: TGTGCCAGCAGCCAAGAAGATGGGCTCGGAGATCATGGCTACACCTTC; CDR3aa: CASSQEDGLGDHGYTF
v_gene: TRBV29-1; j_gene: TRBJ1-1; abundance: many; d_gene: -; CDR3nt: TGCAGCGTTGCCAACAGAAGCACTGAAGCTTTCTTT; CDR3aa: CSVANRSTEAFF
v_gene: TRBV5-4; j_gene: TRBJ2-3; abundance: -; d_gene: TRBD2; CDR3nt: TGTGCCAGCAGTTTTTCTAGCGGGAGCACAGATACGCAGTATTTT; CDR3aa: CASSFSSGSTDTQYF
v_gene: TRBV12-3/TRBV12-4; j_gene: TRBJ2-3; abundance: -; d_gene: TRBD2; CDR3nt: TGTGCCAGCAGCCCCATAGCGGGAGCGGTCCAACATACGCAGTATTTT; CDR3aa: CASSPIAGAVQHTQYF
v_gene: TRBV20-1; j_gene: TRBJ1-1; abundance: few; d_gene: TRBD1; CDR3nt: TGCAGTGCTAGAGAGAGGGACAGGGTCGAAGCTTTCTTT; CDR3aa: CSARERDRVEAFF
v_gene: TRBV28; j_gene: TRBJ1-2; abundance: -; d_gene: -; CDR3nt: TGTGCCAGCAGGGCAGGTACCTATGGCTACACCTTC; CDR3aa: CASRAGTYGYTF
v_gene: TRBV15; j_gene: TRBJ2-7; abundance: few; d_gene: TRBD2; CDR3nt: TGTGCCACCAGCAGAGACGGGACTAGCGGGAGCTACGAGCAGTACTTC; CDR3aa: CATSRDGTSGSYEQYF
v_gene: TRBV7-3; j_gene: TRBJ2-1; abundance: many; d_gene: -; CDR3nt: TGTGCCAGCAGCTCGGATTTCTACAATGAGCAGTTCTTC; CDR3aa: CASSSDFYNEQFF
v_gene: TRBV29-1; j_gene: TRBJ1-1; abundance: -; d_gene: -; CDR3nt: TGCAGCGTTAAGATAGGGGTTGGAACTGAAGCTTTCTTT; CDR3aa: CSVKIGVGTEAFF
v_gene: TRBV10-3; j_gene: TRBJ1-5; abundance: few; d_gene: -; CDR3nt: TGTGCCATCAGTAACCGGGACCAAGGGAGCAATCAGCCCCAGCATTTT; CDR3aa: CAISNRDQGSNQPQHF